Listed below are T cell receptor beta chains from one sample, sequenced in a study of cytotoxic CD8 clonotypes in ibrutinib-treated CLL. Libraries were prepared by immunoSEQ multiplex PCR; TCRdb keeps only in-frame clonotypes and omits some of them. The table records about 25,000 clones, 60% to 80% of them present only once. The starting material was PBMCs, obtained at disease progression, from a patient treated with ibrutinib. The source is a human donor with chronic lymphocytic leukemia. The CDR3 runs from the conserved cysteine through the conserved F or W. A D gene is named only where the DNA matches it firmly. Clone size is given for some rows only: seen once, a few or many times, or a class if the clone is expanded.

TRBJ1-3,-,17,TRBV30,-,CAWSAWRASRSGNTIYF,TGTGCCTGGAGCGCCTGGAGAGCCAGCCGCTCTGGAAACACCATATATTTT
TRBJ1-2,-,12,TRBV10-3,-,CAIGTLNYGYTF,TGTGCCATCGGGACACTTAACTATGGCTACACCTTC
TRBJ2-5,-,14,TRBV5-4,-,CASSLTDQRETQYF,TGTGCCAGCAGCTTGACCGACCAGAGGGAGACCCAGTACTTC
TRBJ1-2,-,13,TRBV18,TRBD1,CASSATGENYYTF,TGTGCCAGCTCGGCAACAGGGGAGAATTACTACACCTTC
TRBJ2-3,-,18,TRBV11-2,TRBD2,CASSLGLAGGPSTDTQYF,TGTGCCAGCAGCTTAGGACTAGCGGGGGGGCCTAGCACAGATACGCAGTATTTT
TRBJ1-1,-,11,TRBV11-2,-,CASSLDREAFF,TGTGCCAGCAGCCTTGACAGGGAAGCTTTCTTT
TRBJ1-2,few,11,TRBV29-1,-,CSVDLGEGYTF,TGCAGCGTTGATTTGGGGGAGGGCTACACCTTC
TRBJ1-2,few,13,TRBV5-1,-,CASSSADNYGYTF,TGCGCCAGCAGCTCCGCAGACAACTATGGCTACACCTTC
TRBJ1-2,few,14,TRBV6-5,-,CASSMDFSDYGYTF,TGTGCCAGCAGCATGGACTTTAGCGACTATGGCTACACCTTC
TRBJ1-1,-,13,TRBV9,-,CASSVGQPVEAFF,TGTGCCAGCAGCGTAGGACAGCCGGTTGAAGCTTTCTTT
TRBJ1-1,-,14,TRBV2,-,CASSELSPGGEAFF,TGTGCCAGCAGTGAACTATCTCCTGGTGGTGAAGCTTTCTTT
TRBJ2-5,-,17,TRBV11-2,TRBD2,CASSLDPLAAGEETQYF,TGTGCCAGCAGCTTAGATCCCCTCGCGGCGGGGGAAGAGACCCAGTACTTC
TRBJ1-2,-,17,TRBV7-9,TRBD1,CASSLQDRGFSNYGYTF,TGTGCCAGCAGCTTACAGGACAGGGGTTTCTCTAACTATGGCTACACCTTC
TRBJ2-7,-,13,TRBV6-5,-,CASSRTGLGEQYF,TGTGCCAGCAGCCGAACAGGTTTGGGCGAGCAGTACTTC